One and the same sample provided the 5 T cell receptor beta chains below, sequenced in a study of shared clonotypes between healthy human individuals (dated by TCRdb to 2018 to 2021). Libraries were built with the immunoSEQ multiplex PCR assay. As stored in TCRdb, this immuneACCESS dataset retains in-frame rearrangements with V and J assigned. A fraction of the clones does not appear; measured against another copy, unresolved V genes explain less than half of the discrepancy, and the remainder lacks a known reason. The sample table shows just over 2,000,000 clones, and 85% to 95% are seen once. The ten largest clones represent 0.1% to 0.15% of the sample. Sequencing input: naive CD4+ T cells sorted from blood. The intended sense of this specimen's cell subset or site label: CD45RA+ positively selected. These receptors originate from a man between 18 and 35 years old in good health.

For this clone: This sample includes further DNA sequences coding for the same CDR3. The CDR3 DNA reads TGTGCCAGCAGCGTAGGAGGACTAGCGGGGACCTACGAGCAGTACTTC. Its protein product is CASSVGGLAGTYEQYF. The V call is TRBV9, the J call TRBJ2-7; TRBD2 agrees at 12 bases. With V trimmed by 0 bases and J by 2 bases, 3 bases remained unmatched. Germline V gene data show CDR1 as SGDLS and CDR2 as YYNGEE. The CDR3 runs 16 residues.

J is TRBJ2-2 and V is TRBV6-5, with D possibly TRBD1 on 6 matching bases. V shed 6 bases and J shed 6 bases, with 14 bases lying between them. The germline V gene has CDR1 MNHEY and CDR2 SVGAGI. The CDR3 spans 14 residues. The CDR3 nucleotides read TGTGCCAGCAGATACAGGGTGCCCCCCGGGGAGCTGTTTTTT. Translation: CASRYRVPPGELFF.

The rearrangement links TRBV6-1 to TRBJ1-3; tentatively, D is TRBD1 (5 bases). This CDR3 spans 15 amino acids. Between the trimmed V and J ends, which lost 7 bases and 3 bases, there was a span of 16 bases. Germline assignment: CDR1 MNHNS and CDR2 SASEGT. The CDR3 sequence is CASNNWGTGGNTIYF. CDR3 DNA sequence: TGTGCCAGCAACAATTGGGGGACGGGTGGAAACACCATATATTTT.

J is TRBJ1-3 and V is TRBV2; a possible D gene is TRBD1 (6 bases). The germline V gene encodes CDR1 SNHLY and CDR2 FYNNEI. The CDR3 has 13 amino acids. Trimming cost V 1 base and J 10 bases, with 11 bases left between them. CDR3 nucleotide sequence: TGTGCCAGCAGTGAAGGTCAGGGGTTGACCATATATTTT. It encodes CASSEGQGLTIYF.

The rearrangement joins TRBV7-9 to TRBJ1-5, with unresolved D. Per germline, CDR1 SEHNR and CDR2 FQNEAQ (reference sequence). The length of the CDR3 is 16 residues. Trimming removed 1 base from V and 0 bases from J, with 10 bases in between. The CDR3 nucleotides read TGTGCCAGCAGCTTAGTTCGGACGGATAGCAATCAGCCCCAGCATTTT. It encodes CASSLVRTDSNQPQHF.